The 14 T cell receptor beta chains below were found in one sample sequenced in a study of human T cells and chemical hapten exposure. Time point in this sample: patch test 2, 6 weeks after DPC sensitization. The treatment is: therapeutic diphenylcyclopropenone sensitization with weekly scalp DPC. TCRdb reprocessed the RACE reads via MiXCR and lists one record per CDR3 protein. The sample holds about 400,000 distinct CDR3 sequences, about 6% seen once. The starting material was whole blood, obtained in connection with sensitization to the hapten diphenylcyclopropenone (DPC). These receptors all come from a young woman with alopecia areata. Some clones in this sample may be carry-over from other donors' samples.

CDR3 DNA: TGTGCCAGCAGCCCGGCGACAGCCCCTCGCCAGCCCCAGCATTTT. Amino acid sequence: CASSPATAPRQPQHF. The V and J genes are TRBV16 and TRBJ1-5, with D possibly being TRBD1 (5 bases). The V end was cut by 4 bases, the J end by 7 bases, with 17 bases between. This CDR3 has 15 residues. The germline V gene has CDR1 KGHSY and CDR2 FQNENV. The full variable domain, in which reference TRBV16 and TRBJ1-5 provide the parts outside the CDR3, is GEEVAQTPKHLVRGEGQKAKLYCAPIKGHSYVFWYQQVLKNEFKFLISFQNENVFDETGMPKERFSAKCLPNSPCSLEIQATKLEDSAVYFCASSPATAPRQPQHFGDGTRLSIL.

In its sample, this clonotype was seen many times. CDR3 sequence (DNA): TGTGCCATCAGTGAGGTTCCTGGATCGGCGGGTAGCGGGGGGATTACCTACAATGAGCAGTTCTTC. This translates into CAISEVPGSAGSGGITYNEQFF. The chain joins TRBV10-3 to TRBJ2-1; TRBD2 aligns across 10 bases. The CDR3 has 22 residues. Trimming took 2 bases from V and 2 from J; bases not matched to a gene: 21. The germline V gene has CDR1 ENHRY and CDR2 SYGVKD.

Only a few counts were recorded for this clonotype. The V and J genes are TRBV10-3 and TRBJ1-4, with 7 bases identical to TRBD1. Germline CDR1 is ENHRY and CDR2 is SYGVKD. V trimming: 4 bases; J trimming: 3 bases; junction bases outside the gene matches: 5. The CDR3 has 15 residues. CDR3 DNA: TGTGCCATCAGTGTTAACAGGGGACCTAATGAAAAACTGTTTTTT. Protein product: CAISVNRGPNEKLFF.

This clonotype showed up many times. The CDR3 spells CASSQDGRQDNEQFF. For the CDR3, the DNA is TGTGCCAGCAGCCAAGATGGGAGACAGGACAATGAGCAGTTCTTC. The chain recombines TRBV3-1 with TRBJ2-1, with D possibly TRBD1 on 6 matching bases. CDR3 length: 15 amino acids. Trimming took 0 bases from V and 5 from J, leaving 11 bases between them. Looked up from germline, CDR1 is LGHDT and CDR2 is YNNKEL (reference sequence).

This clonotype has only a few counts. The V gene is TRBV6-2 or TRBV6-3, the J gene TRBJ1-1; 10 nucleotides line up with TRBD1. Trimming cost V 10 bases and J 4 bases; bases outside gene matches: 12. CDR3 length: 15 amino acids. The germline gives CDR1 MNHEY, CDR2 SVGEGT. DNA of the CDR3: TGTGCCACAGTCCCGGGACAGGGGTTGGGCACTGAAGCTTTCTTT. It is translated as CATVPGQGLGTEAFF.

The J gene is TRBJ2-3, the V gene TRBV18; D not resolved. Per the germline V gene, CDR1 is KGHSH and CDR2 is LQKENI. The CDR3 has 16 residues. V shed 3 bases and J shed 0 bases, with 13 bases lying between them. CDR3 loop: CASSPRSAPSTDTQYF. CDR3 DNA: TGTGCCAGCTCACCGCGGAGCGCCCCGAGCACAGATACGCAGTATTTT.

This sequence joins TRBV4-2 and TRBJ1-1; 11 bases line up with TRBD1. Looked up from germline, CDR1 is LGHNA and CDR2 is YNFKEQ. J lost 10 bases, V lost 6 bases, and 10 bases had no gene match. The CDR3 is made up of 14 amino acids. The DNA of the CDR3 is TGTGCCAGCAGTCGCTCAGGACAGGGGGCAGGAGCTTTCTTT. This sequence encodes CASSRSGQGAGAFF.

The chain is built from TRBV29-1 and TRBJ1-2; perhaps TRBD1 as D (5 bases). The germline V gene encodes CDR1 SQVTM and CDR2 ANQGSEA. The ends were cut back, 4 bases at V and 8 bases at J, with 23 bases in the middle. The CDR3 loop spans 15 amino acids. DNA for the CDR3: TGCAGCGTTGTGGGACGGACACCCACCTCCCTCGGCTACACCTTC. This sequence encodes CSVVGRTPTSLGYTF.

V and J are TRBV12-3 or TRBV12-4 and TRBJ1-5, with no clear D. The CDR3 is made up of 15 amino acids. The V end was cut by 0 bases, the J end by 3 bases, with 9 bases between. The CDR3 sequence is CASSLALGPNQPQHF. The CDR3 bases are TGTGCCAGCAGTTTAGCGCTCGGACCCAATCAGCCCCAGCATTTT.

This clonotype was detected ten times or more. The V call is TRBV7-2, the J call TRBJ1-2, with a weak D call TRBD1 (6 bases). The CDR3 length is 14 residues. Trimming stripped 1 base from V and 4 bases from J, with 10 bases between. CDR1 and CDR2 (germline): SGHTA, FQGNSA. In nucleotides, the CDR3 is TGTGCCAGCAGCTTAGGTGAACAGGGCTATGGCTACACCTTC. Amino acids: CASSLGEQGYGYTF. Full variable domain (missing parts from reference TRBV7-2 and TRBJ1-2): GAGVSQSPSNKVTEKGKDVELRCDPISGHTALYWYRQSLGQGLEFLIYFQGNSAPDKSGLPSDRFSAERTGGSVSTLTIQRTQQEDSAVYLCASSLGEQGYGYTFGSGTRLTVV.

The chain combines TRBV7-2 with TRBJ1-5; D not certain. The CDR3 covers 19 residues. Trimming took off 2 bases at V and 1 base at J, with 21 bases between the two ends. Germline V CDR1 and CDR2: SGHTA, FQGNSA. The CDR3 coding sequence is TGTGCCAGCAGCTTAAGGGTGCCGGTCGGGGTATGGAGCAATCAGCCCCAGCATTTT. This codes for CASSLRVPVGVWSNQPQHF.

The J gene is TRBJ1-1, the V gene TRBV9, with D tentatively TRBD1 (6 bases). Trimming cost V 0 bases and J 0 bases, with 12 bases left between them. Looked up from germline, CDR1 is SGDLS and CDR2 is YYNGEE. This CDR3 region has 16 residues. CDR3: CASSVGAGTMNTEAFF. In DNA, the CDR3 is TGTGCCAGCAGCGTAGGGGCAGGGACAATGAACACTGAAGCTTTCTTT.

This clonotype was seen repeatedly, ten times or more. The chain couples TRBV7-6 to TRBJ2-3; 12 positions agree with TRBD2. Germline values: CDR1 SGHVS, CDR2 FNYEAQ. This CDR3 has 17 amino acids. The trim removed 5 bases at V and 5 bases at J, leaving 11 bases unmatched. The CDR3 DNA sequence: TGTGCCAGCAGCCCTTATTCTAGCGGGGGGGCCGAAGATACGCAGTATTTT. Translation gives CASSPYSSGGAEDTQYF.

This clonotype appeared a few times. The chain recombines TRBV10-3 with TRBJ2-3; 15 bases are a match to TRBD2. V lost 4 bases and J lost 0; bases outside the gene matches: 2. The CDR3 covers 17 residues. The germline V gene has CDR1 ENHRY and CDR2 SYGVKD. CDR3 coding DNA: TGTGCCATCAGTGCCGGGACTAGCGGGGGGAGCACAGATACGCAGTATTTT. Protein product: CAISAGTSGGSTDTQYF.